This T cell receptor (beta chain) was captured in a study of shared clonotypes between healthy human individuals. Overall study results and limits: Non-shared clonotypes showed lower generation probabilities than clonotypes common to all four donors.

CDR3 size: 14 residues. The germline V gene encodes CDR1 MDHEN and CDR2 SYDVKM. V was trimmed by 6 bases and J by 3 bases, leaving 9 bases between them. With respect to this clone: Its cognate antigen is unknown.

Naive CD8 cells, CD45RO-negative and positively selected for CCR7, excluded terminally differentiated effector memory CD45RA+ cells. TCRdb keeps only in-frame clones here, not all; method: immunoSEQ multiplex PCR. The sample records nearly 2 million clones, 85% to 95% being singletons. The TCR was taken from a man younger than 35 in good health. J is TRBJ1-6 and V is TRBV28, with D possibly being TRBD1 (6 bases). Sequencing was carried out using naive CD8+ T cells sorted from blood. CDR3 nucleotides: TGTGCCAGCAGATACAGGGTCTATAATTCACCCCTCCACTTT. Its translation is CASRYRVYNSPLHF.